This T cell receptor beta chain is from a study of blood T cell repertoires in COVID-19. Deletions cut 0 bases from V and 0 bases from J, with 9 bases between. The germline CDR1 and CDR2 sequences are GTSNPN and SVGIG (reference sequence). This CDR3 comprises 14 residues. In the original analysis: Amplification with reference gene primers provided the estimates of nucleated cell counts. Generated by immunoSEQ multiplex PCR, the TCRdb table keeps only in-frame clones and is missing some. D and trimming come from the DNA, and the V and J calls and clone size come from that table. This table holds tens of thousands of clones, nearly 90% found once.

The chain recombines TRBV30 with TRBJ2-7; D remains ambiguous. The sequenced material came from peripheral blood. The TCR originated in a man aged 55-75 years with acute or convalescent COVID-19. The CDR3 loop is CAWSVTLSSYEQYF. CDR3 DNA: TGTGCCTGGAGTGTAACCCTAAGCTCCTACGAGCAGTACTTC. Together with reference TRBV30 and TRBJ2-7, the CDR3 gives the full variable domain: SQTIHQWPATLVQPVGSPLSLECTVEGTSNPNLYWYRQAAGRGLQLLFYSVGIGQISSEVPQNLSASRPQDRQFILSSKKLLLSDSGFYLCAWSVTLSSYEQYFGPGTRLTVT.